This record looks at one TCR beta chain sequence and its context. Per the study methods: Estimation of nucleated cell counts relied on the amplification of reference gene primers. Here immunoSEQ multiplex PCR was the method, and the copy in TCRdb shows in-frame clones only, minus some. V and J calls and clone size are those listed in that table; D and trimming were worked out from the DNA. The sample has 20,000 to 25,000 clones, approximately 80% seen once. This sample stems from a study of blood T cell repertoires in COVID-19. V was shortened by 3 bases and J by 5 bases, with 16 bases between the two germline ends. The V gene's germline CDR1 is LNHDA and CDR2 SQIVND (reference sequence). This CDR3 is built from 16 residues.

V usage is TRBV19 and J usage is TRBJ1-4; maybe TRBD1 (6 bases). Sequencing was done on a sample of peripheral blood. This TCR derives from a man in his 70s with acute or convalescent COVID-19. The CDR3 protein is CASSMVSTGNNEKLFF. As DNA, the CDR3 is TGTGCCAGTAGTATGGTATCGACAGGAAACAATGAAAAACTGTTTTTT.